The 10 T cell receptor beta chains in this list originate from one sample, sequenced in a study of spatial heterogeneity in lung cancer. Findings and caveats of the study: One measure, the expanded intratumoral alpha and beta TCR count, tracked tumor mutation counts.

Their antigens remain unidentified. The time point here: sample taken at primary tumor resection. TCRdb analysed the 5' RACE reads with MiXCR anew, one entry per CDR3 protein. The table records about 800 distinct CDR3 sequences, approximately 15% of them present only once. The sequenced sample was lung tumor tissue, obtained at surgery. Receptor source: a male donor with early-stage non-small cell lung cancer.

This clonotype has just a few counts. This beta chain is an off-target read within a library intended for alpha chains, so its frequency means little. The rearrangement links TRBV27 to TRBJ2-7; D not resolved. V was cut by 5 bases and J by 1 base, with 15 bases left in between. The CDR3 is 15 residues long. Germline values: CDR1 MNHEY, CDR2 SMNVEV (reference sequence). The CDR3 region is CASSPYSLGSYEQYF. CDR3 sequence (DNA): TGTGCCAGCAGTCCCTACTCCTTGGGGTCCTACGAGCAGTACTTC.

This clonotype turned up a few times. This beta chain is off target for a library built for alpha chains, so its abundance means little. The rearrangement links TRBV3-1 to TRBJ1-1; D unclear. Germline CDR1 and CDR2: LGHDT and YNNKEL (reference sequence). This CDR3 has 11 residues. Trimming removed 5 bases from V and 10 bases from J, with 11 bases in between. Here the CDR3 reads CASSKGRRAFF. The CDR3 nucleotides read TGTGCCAGCAGCAAAGGAAGGAGAGCTTTCTTT.

Relative to its sample, this clonotype is medium-sized. The size of this beta chain means little, since it is a stray read in a library made for alpha chains. The gene calls are TRBV19 and TRBJ2-1; unclear D gene. Trimming took 2 bases from V and 7 from J, leaving 12 bases between them. The CDR3 has 14 amino acids. Germline V gives CDR1 LNHDA, CDR2 SQIVND (reference sequence). The CDR3 is CASSISASGNEQFF. CDR3 DNA: TGTGCCAGTAGTATAAGCGCTAGTGGGAATGAGCAGTTCTTC.

For this clonotype: Found in a library prepared for alpha chains, this beta chain is an off-target read, and its abundance has little meaning. The V gene is TRBV7-9, the J gene TRBJ2-5; 7 nucleotides align to TRBD1. V gave up 5 bases and J gave up 4 bases; unmatched junction bases: 4. The length of the CDR3 is 13 residues. Germline CDR1 and CDR2: SEHNR and FQNEAQ (reference sequence). Here the CDR3 reads CASSPGTVETQYF. CDR3 nucleotide sequence: TGTGCCAGCAGCCCTGGGACAGTAGAGACCCAGTACTTC.

In its sample, this clonotype ranks as medium-sized. This beta chain slipped into a library made for alpha chains as a stray read, so its size is not meaningful. V is TRBV19 and J is TRBJ1-5, with D possibly TRBD1 on 6 matching bases. This CDR3 has 14 residues. Trimming stripped 10 bases from V and 6 bases from J, with 19 bases between. Germline-derived CDR1 and CDR2 are LNHDA and SQIVND (reference sequence). CDR3 amino acids: CATSGSGESQPQHF. CDR3 DNA: TGTGCCACCAGCGGGTCAGGGGAAAGTCAGCCCCAGCATTTT.

This clonotype was seen only a few times. With the library built for alpha chains, this beta chain is off target and its frequency is not meaningful. This chain links TRBV23-1 with TRBJ2-7, with TRBD2 matching 7 bases. TRBV23-1 is marked as an open reading frame, function uncertain. With V trimmed by 8 bases and J by 1 base, 17 bases remained unmatched. The CDR3 has 17 residues. The CDR3 protein is CASWTRECRVSSYEQYF. The CDR3 bases are TGCGCCAGCTGGACTAGAGAGTGTCGGGTCAGTTCCTACGAGCAGTACTTC.

In its sample, this clonotype was seen a few times. Within a library made for alpha chains, this beta chain is off target, and its count is uninformative. The chain carries TRBV5-1 and TRBJ2-3, with D possibly matching TRBD1 (6 bases). Germline V lookup: CDR1 SGHRS, CDR2 YFSETQ. The V and J ends lost 5 bases and 6 bases respectively, with 13 bases between them. The CDR3 loop spans 13 amino acids. CDR3 coding DNA: TGCGCCAGCAGGTCCAGGGGTTCGGATACGCAGTATTTT. Translation: CASRSRGSDTQYF.

By frequency in the sample, this clonotype is medium-sized. This beta chain was picked up by a library intended for alpha chains and is off target, so its count carries little meaning. This rearrangement joins TRBV11-3 to TRBJ2-1; maybe TRBD1 (6 bases). The germline V gene has CDR1 SGHNT and CDR2 YENEEA. The germline V and J ends were trimmed by 5 bases and 5 bases, with 10 bases remaining between them. This CDR3 is built from 13 residues. The chain's CDR3 is CASSHGGHNEQFF. The CDR3 nucleotides are TGTGCCAGCAGCCATGGGGGCCACAATGAGCAGTTCTTC.

This clonotype is categorized as large. Because this beta chain is a stray read in a library intended to capture alpha chains, its abundance should not be given much weight. This chain connects TRBV11-2 to TRBJ1-2; TRBD1 matches 8 bases. In germline, CDR1 is SGHAT, CDR2 FQNNGV. V lost 8 bases and J lost 4; bases outside the gene matches: 12. The CDR3 sequence is 15 residues long. CDR3 residues: CASGGWTGRGYGYTF. The CDR3, as DNA: TGTGCCAGCGGGGGCTGGACAGGGCGCGGCTATGGCTACACCTTC.

On this clonotype itself: This beta chain represents an off-target read in a library built for alpha chains; its size is of limited meaning. The chain recombines TRBV28 with TRBJ1-3, with D perhaps TRBD1 (5 bases). CDR1 is MDHEN and CDR2 is SYDVKM in the germline V gene. This CDR3 comprises 13 residues. Trimming removed 3 bases at V and 8 bases at J, with 11 bases between. This CDR3 reads CASSFRGAYTIYF. Written as DNA, the CDR3 is TGTGCCAGCAGTTTCCGGGGCGCATACACCATATATTTT.